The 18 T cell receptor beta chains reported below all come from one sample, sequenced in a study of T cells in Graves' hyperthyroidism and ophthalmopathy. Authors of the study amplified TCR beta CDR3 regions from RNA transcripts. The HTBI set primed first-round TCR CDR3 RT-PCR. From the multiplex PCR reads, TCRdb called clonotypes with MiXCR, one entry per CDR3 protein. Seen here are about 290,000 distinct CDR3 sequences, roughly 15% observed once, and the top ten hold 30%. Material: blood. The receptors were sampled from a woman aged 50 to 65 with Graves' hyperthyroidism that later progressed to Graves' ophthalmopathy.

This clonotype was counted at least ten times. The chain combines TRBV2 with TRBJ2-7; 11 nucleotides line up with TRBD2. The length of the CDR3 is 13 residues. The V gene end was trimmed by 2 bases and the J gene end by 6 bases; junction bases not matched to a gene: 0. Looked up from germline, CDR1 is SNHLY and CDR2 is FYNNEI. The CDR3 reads CASSELAGGEQYF. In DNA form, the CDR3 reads TGTGCCAGCAGTGAACTAGCGGGAGGCGAGCAGTACTTC.

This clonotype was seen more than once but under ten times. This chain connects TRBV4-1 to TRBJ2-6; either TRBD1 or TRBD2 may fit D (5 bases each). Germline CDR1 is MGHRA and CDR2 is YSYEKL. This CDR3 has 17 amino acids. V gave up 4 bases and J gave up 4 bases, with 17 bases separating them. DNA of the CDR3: TGCGCCAGCAGCCTGAGTCAAGGGACGGCCGGGGCCAACGTCCTGACTTTC. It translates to CASSLSQGTAGANVLTF.

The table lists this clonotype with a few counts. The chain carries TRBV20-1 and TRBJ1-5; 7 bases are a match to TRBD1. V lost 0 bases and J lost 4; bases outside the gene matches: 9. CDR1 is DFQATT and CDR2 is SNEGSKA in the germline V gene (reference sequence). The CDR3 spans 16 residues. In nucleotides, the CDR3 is TGCAGTGCTAGAGATATATTAGGGGGCGGGAATCAGCCCCAGCATTTT. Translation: CSARDILGGGNQPQHF.

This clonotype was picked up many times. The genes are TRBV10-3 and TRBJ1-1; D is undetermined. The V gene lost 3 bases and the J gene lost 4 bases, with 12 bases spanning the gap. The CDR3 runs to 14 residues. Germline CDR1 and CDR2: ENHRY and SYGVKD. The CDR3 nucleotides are TGTGCCATCAGTGAACGACGAGGTAGCACTGAAGCTTTCTTT. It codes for CAISERRGSTEAFF.

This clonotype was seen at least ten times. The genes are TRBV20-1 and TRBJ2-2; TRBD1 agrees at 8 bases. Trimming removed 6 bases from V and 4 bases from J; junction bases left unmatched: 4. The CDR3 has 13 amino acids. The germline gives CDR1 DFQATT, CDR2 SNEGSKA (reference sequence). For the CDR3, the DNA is TGCAGTGCCGGGGACAGGAGCACCGGGGAGCTGTTTTTT. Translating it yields CSAGDRSTGELFF.

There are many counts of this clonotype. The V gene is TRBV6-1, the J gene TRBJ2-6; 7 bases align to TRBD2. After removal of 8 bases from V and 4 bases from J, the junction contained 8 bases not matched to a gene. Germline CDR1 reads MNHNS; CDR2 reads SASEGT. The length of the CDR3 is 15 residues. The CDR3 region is CASLPAGAGANVLTF. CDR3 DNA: TGTGCCAGCCTCCCTGCGGGAGCCGGGGCCAACGTCCTGACTTTC.

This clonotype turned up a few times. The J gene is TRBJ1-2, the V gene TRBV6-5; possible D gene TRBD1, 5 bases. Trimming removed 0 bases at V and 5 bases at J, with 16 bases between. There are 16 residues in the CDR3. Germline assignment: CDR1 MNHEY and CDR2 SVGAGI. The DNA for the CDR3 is TGTGCCAGCAGTTACTCGTTTGAGACAGAGACTTATGGCTACACCTTC. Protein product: CASSYSFETETYGYTF.

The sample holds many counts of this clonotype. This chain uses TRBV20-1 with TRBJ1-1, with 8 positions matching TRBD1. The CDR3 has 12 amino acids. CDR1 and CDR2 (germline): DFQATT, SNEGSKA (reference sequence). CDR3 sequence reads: CCLRGRYTEAFF. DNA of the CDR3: TGCTGTCTCAGGGGGCGGTACACTGAAGCTTTCTTT.

CDR3 loop: CASSFWTINEKLFF. DNA of the CDR3: TGTGCCAGCAGCTTCTGGACCATTAATGAAAAACTGTTTTTT. This rearrangement joins TRBV5-6 to TRBJ1-4; D unresolved. Germline CDR1 SGHDT, CDR2 YYEEEE. Trimming left V 2 bases short and J 4 bases short, with 9 bases between. The CDR3 sequence is 14 residues long.

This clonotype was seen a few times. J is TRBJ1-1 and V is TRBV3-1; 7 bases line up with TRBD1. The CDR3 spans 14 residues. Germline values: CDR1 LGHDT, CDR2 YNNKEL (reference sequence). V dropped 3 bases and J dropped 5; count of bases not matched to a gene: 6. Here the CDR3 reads CASSQETGRTEAFF. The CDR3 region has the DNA TGTGCCAGCAGCCAGGAGACAGGGCGGACTGAAGCTTTCTTT.

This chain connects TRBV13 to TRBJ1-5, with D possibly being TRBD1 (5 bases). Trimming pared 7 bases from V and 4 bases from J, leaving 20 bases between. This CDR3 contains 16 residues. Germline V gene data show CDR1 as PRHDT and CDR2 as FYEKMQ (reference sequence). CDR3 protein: CASKIPPKGQNQPQHF. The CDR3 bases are TGTGCCAGCAAGATTCCGCCCAAGGGGCAGAATCAGCCCCAGCATTTT.

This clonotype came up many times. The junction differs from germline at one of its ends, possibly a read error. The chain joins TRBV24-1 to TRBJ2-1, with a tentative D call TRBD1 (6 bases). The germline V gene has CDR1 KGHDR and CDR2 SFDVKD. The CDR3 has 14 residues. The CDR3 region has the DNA TGCGCCACCAGTGATATACAGGGCTACAATGAGCAGTTCTTC. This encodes CATSDIQGYNEQFF.

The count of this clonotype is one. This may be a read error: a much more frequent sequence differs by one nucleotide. The CDR3 region is CASSFLGNQPQHF. CDR3 nucleotides: TGTGCCAGCAGCTTCCTGGGGAATCAGCCCCAGCATTTT. J is TRBJ1-5 and V is TRBV7-9, with unresolved D. Germline CDR1 reads SEHNR; CDR2 reads FQNEAQ (reference sequence). V was clipped by 3 bases and J by 4 bases, with 7 bases between them. The length of the CDR3 is 13 residues.

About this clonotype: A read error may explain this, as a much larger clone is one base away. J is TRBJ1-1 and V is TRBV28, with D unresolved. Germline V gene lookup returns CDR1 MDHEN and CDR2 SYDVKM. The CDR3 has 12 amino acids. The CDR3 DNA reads TGTGCCGGCAGCCTGCCTCCACCTGAAGCTTTCTTT. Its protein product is CAGSLPPPEAFF.

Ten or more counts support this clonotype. The CDR3 loop is CASRARRTGDNEQFF. The DNA of the CDR3 is TGTGCCAGCAGGGCGAGGAGGACAGGGGACAATGAGCAGTTCTTC. The genes are TRBV2 and TRBJ2-1; TRBD1 matches 9 bases. The CDR3 is 15 amino acids. Germline lookup yields CDR1 SNHLY and CDR2 FYNNEI. With 6 bases clipped from V and 5 bases from J, the junction kept 8 bases outside the gene matches.

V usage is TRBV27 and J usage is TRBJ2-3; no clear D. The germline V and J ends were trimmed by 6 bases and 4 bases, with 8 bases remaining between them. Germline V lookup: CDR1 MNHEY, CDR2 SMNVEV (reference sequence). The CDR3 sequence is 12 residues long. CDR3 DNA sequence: TGTGCCAGCAGCAATCGTGCAGATACGCAGTATTTT. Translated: CASSNRADTQYF.

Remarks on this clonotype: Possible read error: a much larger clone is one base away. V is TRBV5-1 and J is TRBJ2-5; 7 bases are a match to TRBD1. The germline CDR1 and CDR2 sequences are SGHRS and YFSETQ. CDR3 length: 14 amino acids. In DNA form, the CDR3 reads TGTGCCAGCAACCTGACAGGGACGCAAGAGACCCAGTACTTC. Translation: CASNLTGTQETQYF.

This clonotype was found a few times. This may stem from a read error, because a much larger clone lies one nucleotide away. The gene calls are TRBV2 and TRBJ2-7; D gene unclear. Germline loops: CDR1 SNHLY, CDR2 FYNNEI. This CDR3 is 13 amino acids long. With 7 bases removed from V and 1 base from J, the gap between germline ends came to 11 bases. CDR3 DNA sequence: TGTGCCAGCAATGCTGGGTTTTCCTACGAGCAGTACTTC. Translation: CASNAGFSYEQYF.